This T cell receptor beta chain is from a study of identical twins. A universal primer site came from template switching; cDNA carried unique molecular identifiers. TCRdb reanalysed the 5' RACE reads using MiXCR and keeps one entry per CDR3 protein. The sample has 600,000 to 700,000 distinct CDR3 sequences, around 20% seen once; the top ten hold approximately 4.5%. This CDR3 spans 15 amino acids. V lost 2 bases and J lost 8; bases outside the gene matches: 8. Germline V gene data show CDR1 as DFQATT and CDR2 as SNEGSKA (reference sequence). In this sample, this clonotype turned up a few times. Another study also made use of these data, one on T cells expressing NK-cell markers.

This sequence was found in a woman aged 18-30 years in good health. The V and J genes are TRBV20-1 and TRBJ2-1, with 11 nucleotides matching TRBD2. The sample consisted of PBMCs. CDR3: CSARRLAGLFHEQFF. CDR3 nucleotide sequence: TGCAGTGCTAGACGACTAGCGGGGTTATTTCATGAGCAGTTCTTC.